This paragraph reports one T cell receptor (beta chain). Its antigen is unidentified. The germline V gene encodes CDR1 SQVTM and CDR2 ANQGSEA. Trimming removed 8 bases from V and 3 bases from J, with 9 bases in between. The CDR3 spans 11 residues. Described time point: week 5, during vaccination. In the vaccine, a single dose held 300 ug of the mutant IDH1 20-mer peptide, along with topical imiquimod. Donors harbored newly found WHO grade 3 or 4 IDH1-mutant, ATRX-lost astrocytomas. The source of the sample is a study of a mutant IDH1 vaccine in newly diagnosed glioma. About the research overall: The initiation of vaccination occurred 4-6 weeks after radiotherapy alone, or with temozolomide cycles.

The repertoire was sequenced with immunoSEQ multiplex PCR; TCRdb's copy has only in-frame clones and lacks some. The table shows tens of thousands of clones, with approximately 86% occurring only once. Study outcomes and limitations: The authors found pseudoprogression apparently unrelated to changes in top peripheral T cell clonotypes.

This specimen consisted of PBMCs, obtained from a glioma patient whose treatment included an IDH1 peptide vaccine. The chain uses TRBV29-1 and TRBJ2-3; D perhaps matches TRBD1 (5 bases). The sequence was obtained from a woman between 18 and 29 years old with glioma. Some clones in this sample may be carry-over from other donors' samples. The CDR3 loop is CSLSGTDTQYF. The CDR3 coding sequence is TGCAGCCTCTCAGGGACAGATACGCAGTATTTT.